The 22 T cell receptor beta chains below were found in one sample sequenced in a study of T cells in Graves' hyperthyroidism and ophthalmopathy. Amplified TCR beta CDR3 regions came from RNA transcripts. The HTBI primer set was used in a first-round RT-PCR of the TCR CDR3. TCRdb passed the multiplex PCR reads through MiXCR, listing each CDR3 protein once. The sample has hundreds of thousands of distinct CDR3 sequences, approximately 22% seen once. Sample: blood. The receptors shown here come from a woman between 65 and 79 years old with Graves' ophthalmopathy.

The V call is TRBV7-8, the J call TRBJ2-7; D ambiguous. The CDR3 sequence is 16 residues long. V was trimmed by 5 bases and J by 1 base, leaving 18 bases between them. CDR1 is SGHVS, CDR2 FQNEAQ, per germline. CDR3 in amino acids: CASSPQPWQRSYEQYF. CDR3 coding DNA: TGTGCCAGCAGCCCCCAACCGTGGCAGCGTTCCTACGAGCAGTACTTC.

V gene TRBV6-9 combines with J gene TRBJ2-3, with 8 bases that match TRBD1. The J segment lost 3 bases and the V segment lost 6 bases, leaving 14 bases of the junction unmatched. This CDR3 contains 17 residues. From germline, CDR1 is MNHGY and CDR2 SVAAGI. DNA of the CDR3: TGTGCCAGCAGATTACTGGGGACAGGTCGGCCTACAGATACGCAGTATTTT. It translates to CASRLLGTGRPTDTQYF.

This clonotype was detected only a few times. The V and J genes are TRBV24-1 and TRBJ2-3, with D uncertain. There are 15 residues in the CDR3. V lost 4 bases, J lost 1 base, and 11 bases lay in between. CDR1 is KGHDR, CDR2 SFDVKD, per germline. The CDR3 region is CATSDPRRGTDTQYF. CDR3 in DNA: TGTGCCACCAGTGACCCCCGCCGGGGCACAGATACGCAGTATTTT.

The V call is TRBV7-9, the J call TRBJ2-6; D is perhaps TRBD2 (5 bases). CDR3 length: 15 residues. Germline CDR1 SEHNR, CDR2 FQNEAQ (reference sequence). The ends were cut back, 7 bases at V and 0 bases at J, with 10 bases in the middle. CDR3 nucleotides: TGTGCCAGCAACCCCCGGGGCTCTGGGGCCAACGTCCTGACTTTC. It encodes CASNPRGSGANVLTF.

This clonotype was found a few times. The chain couples TRBV5-1 to TRBJ2-7; D is possibly TRBD2 (5 bases). CDR1 and CDR2 from the germline V gene are SGHRS and YFSETQ. With 1 base removed from V and 2 bases from J, the gap between germline ends came to 10 bases. This CDR3 is built from 14 residues. The CDR3 DNA follows: TGCGCCAGCAGCTTGCGGACTCCACCCTACGAGCAGTACTTC. Its protein product is CASSLRTPPYEQYF.

This clonotype was found many times. The rearrangement uses TRBV3-1 and TRBJ2-7; D is uncertain. Trimming took 4 bases from V and 0 from J, leaving 13 bases between them. The CDR3 is made up of 15 amino acids. Germline V gene data show CDR1 as LGHDT and CDR2 as YNNKEL (reference sequence). The CDR3 nucleotides read TGTGCCAGCAGCCTTTCTGCGGCTAGCTCCTACGAGCAGTACTTC. This encodes CASSLSAASSYEQYF.

There are a few counts of this clonotype. The gene calls are TRBV12-3 or TRBV12-4 and TRBJ2-1, with D uncertain. This CDR3 contains 13 residues. The V end was cut by 6 bases, the J end by 7 bases, with 13 bases between. The CDR3 loop reads CASRSGSSNEQFF. CDR3 bases: TGTGCCAGCAGATCCGGGTCGTCTAATGAGCAGTTCTTC.

This clonotype was seen ten or more times. The chain links TRBV6-1 to TRBJ2-7; a possible D gene is TRBD1 (8 bases). Germline CDR1 MNHNS, CDR2 SASEGT. Trimming left V 5 bases short and J 5 bases short, with 22 bases between. The CDR3 extends over 16 amino acids. In nucleotides, the CDR3 is TGTGCCAGCAGTCGGGGGGTGACAGGGGCTATGGACGAGCAGTACTTC. Residues: CASSRGVTGAMDEQYF.

This clonotype was seen ten or more times. The rearrangement joins TRBV3-1 to TRBJ1-1, with 7 bases identical to TRBD1. V was pared by 4 bases and J by 5 bases, with 4 bases of the junction left unmatched. CDR3 length equals 13 residues. Germline loops: CDR1 LGHDT, CDR2 YNNKEL (reference sequence). This CDR3 reads CASSRTQGTEAFF. CDR3 sequence (DNA): TGTGCCAGCAGCCGTACACAGGGGACTGAAGCTTTCTTT. Based on the CDR3 plus reference TRBV3-1 and TRBJ1-1, the full variable domain is DTAVSQTPKYLVTQMGNDKSIKCEQNLGHDTMYWYKQDSKKFLKIMFSYNNKELIINETVPNRFSPKSPDKAHLNLHINSLELGDSAVYFCASSRTQGTEAFFGQGTRLTVV.

This clonotype was recorded at least ten times. The gene calls are TRBV30 and TRBJ1-1; unclear D gene. The V gene's germline CDR1 is GTSNPN and CDR2 SVGIG (reference sequence). Deletions cut 8 bases from V and 3 bases from J, with 16 bases between. The CDR3 loop spans 13 amino acids. The CDR3 sequence: CAGNWSPDTEAFF. CDR3 DNA: TGTGCCGGAAACTGGAGTCCGGACACTGAAGCTTTCTTT.

This clonotype was recorded many times. This rearrangement joins TRBV29-1 to TRBJ2-3, with 11 nucleotides matching TRBD2. The CDR3 length is 15 residues. Germline CDR1 reads SQVTM; CDR2 reads ANQGSEA. V gave up 4 bases and J gave up 4 bases; unmatched junction bases: 7. The CDR3 sequence: CSVVGLAGGADTQYF. The CDR3 nucleotides are TGCAGCGTTGTCGGGCTAGCGGGAGGAGCAGATACGCAGTATTTT.

This clonotype was seen at least ten times. The chain links TRBV2 to TRBJ2-2; D is ambiguous. This CDR3 contains 14 residues. Trimming left V 6 bases short and J 4 bases short, with 12 bases between. Germline V gene sequence: CDR1 SNHLY, CDR2 FYNNEI. The CDR3 reads CASRASTITGELFF. DNA of the CDR3: TGTGCCAGCAGAGCTTCGACGATCACCGGGGAGCTGTTTTTT.

This clonotype was observed a few times. The J gene is TRBJ2-3, the V gene TRBV28; the match to TRBD2 covers 11 bases. Germline lookup yields CDR1 MDHEN and CDR2 SYDVKM. The CDR3 has 13 amino acids. CDR3 bases: TGTGCTACACTAGCGGGAGCCTCAGATACGCAGTATTTT. This codes for CATLAGASDTQYF.

This chain connects TRBV10-3 to TRBJ2-1; 10 bases align to TRBD2. V was clipped by 6 bases and J by 3 bases; unmatched bases: 5. The CDR3 runs 15 residues. The germline gives CDR1 ENHRY, CDR2 SYGVKD. CDR3 amino acids: CAISPSSGGYNEQFF. The CDR3 DNA reads as TGTGCCATCAGCCCGTCTAGCGGGGGCTACAATGAGCAGTTCTTC.

The chain employs TRBV7-9 and TRBJ1-4, with D possibly TRBD1 on 5 matching bases. CDR3 length equals 16 residues. V lost 1 base, J lost 7 bases, and 16 bases lay in between. CDR1 is SEHNR and CDR2 is FQNEAQ in the germline V gene (reference sequence). CDR3 coding DNA: TGTGCCAGCAGCTTAGTTTCGGGCAGGGCAGGTGAAAAACTGTTTTTT. Translating it yields CASSLVSGRAGEKLFF.

The chain recombines TRBV15 with TRBJ2-2, with D unclear. Trimming removed 3 bases at V and 6 bases at J, with 8 bases between. The CDR3 has 13 amino acids. The V gene's germline CDR1 is LNHNV and CDR2 YYDKDF (reference sequence). CDR3: CATSRTASGELFF. CDR3 bases: TGTGCCACCAGCAGGACGGCATCCGGGGAGCTGTTTTTT. The whole variable domain, filled in from reference TRBV15 and TRBJ2-2, reads DAMVIQNPRYQVTQFGKPVTLSCSQTLNHNVMYWYQQKSSQAPKLLFHYYDKDFNNEADTPDNFQSRRPNTSFCFLDIRSPGLGDTAMYLCATSRTASGELFFGEGSRLTVL.

This clonotype was recorded a few times. V usage is TRBV20-1 and J usage is TRBJ1-3; TRBD1 matches at 8 bases. Germline V gives CDR1 DFQATT, CDR2 SNEGSKA (reference sequence). The CDR3 spans 14 residues. Trimming removed 6 bases from V and 4 bases from J; junction bases left unmatched: 8. The CDR3 is CSASPTGVGNTIYF. CDR3 DNA sequence: TGCAGTGCCTCTCCGACAGGGGTCGGAAACACCATATATTTT.

This clonotype showed up many times. V is TRBV20-1 and J is TRBJ2-7; D is unresolved. The CDR3 has 16 residues. V was cut by 1 base and J by 3 bases, with 19 bases left in between. Per germline, CDR1 DFQATT and CDR2 SNEGSKA (reference sequence). CDR3 in DNA: TGCAGTGCTAGAGTGCCTAGTCGGCAGATGGGCTACGAGCAGTACTTC. It yields the protein CSARVPSRQMGYEQYF.

This clonotype came up many times. The chain carries TRBV12-3 or TRBV12-4 and TRBJ2-4; weak D call: TRBD2 (6 bases). Deletions cut 7 bases from V and 7 bases from J, with 17 bases between. CDR3 size: 14 residues. The CDR3 nucleotides read TGTGCCAGCACCACTAGTAGCGGTATCAACATTCAGTACTTC. The encoded protein is CASTTSSGINIQYF.

This clonotype was seen ten or more times. This chain connects TRBV28 to TRBJ2-3; TRBD2 agrees at 7 bases. This CDR3 has 16 residues. Trimming at V came to 4 bases and at J to 0 bases, leaving 7 bases not matched to a gene. Germline V CDR1 and CDR2: MDHEN, SYDVKM. The CDR3 nucleotides are TGTGCCAGCAGTTCCGAGAGCGGGGCTAGCACAGATACGCAGTATTTT. Amino acid sequence: CASSSESGASTDTQYF.

This clonotype was counted between two and nine times. This chain joins TRBV20-1 and TRBJ2-1, with TRBD1 identical over 11 bases. Germline V gene data show CDR1 as DFQATT and CDR2 as SNEGSKA (reference sequence). V shed 1 base and J 4 bases; nucleotides not matched to a gene: 3. This CDR3 comprises 15 residues. The CDR3 sequence is CSARVGTGGYNEQFF. The DNA of the CDR3 is TGCAGTGCTAGAGTGGGGACAGGGGGGTACAATGAGCAGTTCTTC.

This clonotype was counted between two and nine times. The CDR3 DNA follows: TGTGCCAGCAGCCAAGGGGGGGTAAGGCACGAGCAGTACTTC. Its translation is CASSQGGVRHEQYF. The J gene is TRBJ2-7, the V gene TRBV3-1; weak D call: TRBD2 (6 bases). CDR1 and CDR2 from the germline V gene are LGHDT and YNNKEL (reference sequence). This CDR3 is 14 amino acids long. The V end lost 1 base, the J end lost 5 bases, and 12 bases lay between the germline ends.